A single sample gave rise to the 24 T cell receptor beta chains below, sequenced in a study of CD8+ T cells in alopecia areata. As for treatment: oral pan-JAK inhibitor, 5-10 mg twice daily. RNA was extracted and reverse transcribed into cDNA as the sequencing template. Sequencing used immunoSEQ multiplex PCR; TCRdb keeps in-frame clones, though not all of them. The data show over 250,000 clones, 60% seen once. This sample comprised CD4+ T cells sorted from blood, obtained at week 52, from a patient treated with tofacitinib. Receptors originate from a human donor with alopecia areata.

CDR3 sequence: CSVVEGPYGYTF. CDR3 nucleotide sequence: TGCAGCGTTGTAGAGGGACCCTATGGCTACACCTTC. The gene calls are TRBV29-1 and TRBJ1-2; possibly TRBD1 for D (5 bases). V lost 4 bases to trimming and J lost 4 bases, with 10 bases between them. CDR1 and CDR2 from the germline V gene are SQVTM and ANQGSEA. There are 12 residues in the CDR3.

The chain employs TRBV5-6 and TRBJ1-5; D is unresolved. Trimming removed 2 bases from V and 3 bases from J, with 9 bases in between. CDR1 is SGHDT and CDR2 is YYEEEE in the germline V gene. The length of the CDR3 is 14 residues. The CDR3 region has the DNA TGTGCCAGCAGCTTCTCAGGAAACAATCAGCCCCAGCATTTT. Protein: CASSFSGNNQPQHF.

The gene calls are TRBV4-1 and TRBJ1-3; D call uncertain. The V and J ends lost 0 bases and 0 bases respectively, with 12 bases between them. Looked up from germline, CDR1 is MGHRA and CDR2 is YSYEKL. The CDR3 covers 17 residues. The CDR3 DNA reads as TGCGCCAGCAGCCAAGATGTGGCCAGCCACTCTGGAAACACCATATATTTT. This gives the protein CASSQDVASHSGNTIYF.

This CDR3 reads CASSPRGDYRDGYTF. In nucleotides, the CDR3 is TGTGCCAGCTCACCACGGGGGGACTATAGGGATGGCTACACCTTC. The rearrangement links TRBV18 to TRBJ1-2; D perhaps matches TRBD1 (5 bases). The CDR3 has 15 amino acids. The V and J ends lost 1 base and 6 bases respectively, with 15 bases between them. Germline V gene lookup returns CDR1 KGHSH and CDR2 LQKENI.

J is TRBJ1-2 and V is TRBV15, with D perhaps TRBD1 (5 bases). V was clipped by 6 bases and J by 3 bases, with 17 bases between them. CDR1 and CDR2 from the germline V gene are LNHNV and YYDKDF (reference sequence). This CDR3 spans 15 amino acids. CDR3 DNA: TGTGCCACCAGTACAGGATTTACGGTGGACTATGGCTACACCTTC. Protein: CATSTGFTVDYGYTF.

This chain uses TRBV18 with TRBJ1-2; no clear D gene. The germline V gene encodes CDR1 KGHSH and CDR2 LQKENI. V was shortened by 0 bases and J by 6 bases, with 14 bases between the two germline ends. The CDR3 spans 15 residues. CDR3 amino acids: CASSPPGKSGHGYTF. Here the CDR3 DNA reads TGTGCCAGCTCACCACCGGGAAAAAGCGGGCATGGCTACACCTTC.

CDR3: CASSEGAGTEAFF. CDR3 DNA sequence: TGTGCCAGCAGTGAGGGGGCTGGGACTGAAGCTTTCTTT. The V call is TRBV2, the J call TRBJ1-1, with D possibly TRBD1 on 6 matching bases. V was pared by 3 bases and J by 5 bases, with 10 bases between. Germline CDR1 reads SNHLY; CDR2 reads FYNNEI. There are 13 residues in the CDR3.

V is TRBV5-1 and J is TRBJ2-2; 9 bases are shared with TRBD1. Germline loops: CDR1 SGHRS, CDR2 YFSETQ. V dropped 0 bases and J dropped 0; count of bases not matched to a gene: 0. The CDR3 has 16 residues. The DNA of the CDR3 is TGCGCCAGCAGCTTGGGGGACAGGGCGAACACCGGGGAGCTGTTTTTT. Its translation: CASSLGDRANTGELFF. The whole variable domain, remainder taken from reference TRBV5-1 and TRBJ2-2, is KAGVTQTPRYLIKTRGQQVTLSCSPISGHRSVSWYQQTPGQGLQFLFEYFSETQRNKGNFPGRFSGRQFSNSRSEMNVSTLELGDSALYLCASSLGDRANTGELFFGEGSRLTVL.

The sample holds a few counts of this clone. V usage is TRBV6-5 and J usage is TRBJ1-6; perhaps TRBD1 as D (5 bases). CDR1 and CDR2 from the germline V gene are MNHEY and SVGAGI. V was cut by 6 bases and J by 9 bases, with 15 bases left in between. The CDR3 length is 14 residues. The CDR3 coding sequence is TGTGCCAGCAGGGAGGGGAACGCCGGTTCACCCCTCCACTTT. It is translated as CASREGNAGSPLHF.

The V call is TRBV9, the J call TRBJ1-6; 7 bases align to TRBD1. CDR1 is SGDLS, CDR2 YYNGEE, per germline. V shed 0 bases and J 13 bases; nucleotides not matched to a gene: 10. The CDR3 consists of 15 residues. As DNA, the CDR3 is TGTGCCAGCAGCGTAGATCCAGGACAGGAAAGGCCCCTCCACTTT. Its translation: CASSVDPGQERPLHF.

The chain links TRBV27 to TRBJ2-7; a possible D gene is TRBD1 (6 bases). Germline V gene sequence: CDR1 MNHEY, CDR2 SMNVEV (reference sequence). V was clipped by 7 bases and J by 7 bases, with 20 bases between them. The CDR3 runs to 14 residues. The CDR3 spells CASKEAGAIREQYF. The CDR3 region has the DNA TGTGCCAGCAAGGAGGCAGGGGCTATCCGGGAGCAGTACTTC.

This rearrangement joins TRBV29-1 to TRBJ1-1; D uncertain. The CDR3 has 13 residues. CDR1 SQVTM and CDR2 ANQGSEA come from the germline V gene. Between the trimmed V and J ends, which lost 4 bases and 0 bases, there was a span of 9 bases. In DNA form, the CDR3 reads TGCAGCGTTGCTCCTTCCATGAACACTGAAGCTTTCTTT. As protein: CSVAPSMNTEAFF.

The V gene is TRBV19, the J gene TRBJ1-1, with a tentative D call TRBD1 (5 bases). This CDR3 region has 13 residues. V dropped 5 bases and J dropped 4 bases, with 11 bases sitting between them. Germline CDR1 reads LNHDA; CDR2 reads SQIVND (reference sequence). The CDR3 DNA reads TGTGCCAGTAGTGGCCGGGGGTTCACTGAAGCTTTCTTT. It encodes CASSGRGFTEAFF. The variable domain in full, completed from reference TRBV19 and TRBJ1-1, reads DGGITQSPKYLFRKEGQNVTLSCEQNLNHDAMYWYRQDPGQGLRLIYYSQIVNDFQKGDIAEGYSVSREKKESFPLTVTSAQKNPTAFYLCASSGRGFTEAFFGQGTRLTVV.

This clone was observed once. CDR3 protein: CASSLIGMETQYF. The CDR3 DNA is TGTGCCAGCAGTTTAATCGGGATGGAGACCCAGTACTTC. V usage is TRBV27 and J usage is TRBJ2-5; perhaps TRBD2 as D (5 bases). This CDR3 spans 13 amino acids. Germline assignment: CDR1 MNHEY and CDR2 SMNVEV (reference sequence). V dropped 2 bases and J dropped 5 bases, with 9 bases sitting between them.

This clone was found a few times. V gene TRBV27 combines with J gene TRBJ2-1; D may be TRBD2 (5 bases). The CDR3 totals 15 residues. From germline, CDR1 is MNHEY and CDR2 SMNVEV (reference sequence). Trimming stripped 5 bases from V and 6 bases from J, with 17 bases between. As DNA, the CDR3 is TGTGCCAGCAGTCTCGGCGGGCCCTTACGCAATGAGCAGTTCTTC. Translated, it gives CASSLGGPLRNEQFF.

The sample holds a few counts of this clone. The CDR3 DNA is TGTGCCAGCAGGAGGGGTCGGGGGGCCACAGATACGCAGTATTTT. This translates into CASRRGRGATDTQYF. The chain is built from TRBV2 and TRBJ2-3; a weak D match, TRBD2 (7 bases). CDR3 size: 15 residues. The V end was cut by 6 bases, the J end by 2 bases, with 15 bases between. Looked up from germline, CDR1 is SNHLY and CDR2 is FYNNEI.

V and J are TRBV9 and TRBJ2-7, with 7 nucleotides matching TRBD1. The CDR3 sequence is 14 residues long. The J segment lost 6 bases and the V segment lost 4 bases, leaving 10 bases of the junction unmatched. CDR1 is SGDLS, CDR2 YYNGEE, per germline. CDR3 coding DNA: TGTGCCAGCAGCCTAGGGGGCCCTCTGAGCGAGCAGTACTTC. Its protein product is CASSLGGPLSEQYF.

V and J are TRBV5-6 and TRBJ1-6; the D is unclear. Germline CDR1 and CDR2: SGHDT and YYEEEE. The CDR3 extends over 17 amino acids. Trimming took off 2 bases at V and 7 bases at J, with 19 bases between the two ends. CDR3: CASSFRLGEGTNSPLHF. The DNA of the CDR3 is TGTGCCAGCAGCTTTCGGCTCGGGGAAGGTACAAATTCACCCCTCCACTTT.

This clone was observed a handful of times. This rearrangement joins TRBV7-2 to TRBJ2-7; the D gene is possibly TRBD2 (5 bases). V was clipped by 5 bases and J by 0 bases, with 17 bases between them. Germline loops: CDR1 SGHTA, CDR2 FQGNSA. CDR3 length: 16 residues. The CDR3 coding sequence is TGTGCCAGCAGCCACCCGGTCGGAGGAAGCTCCTACGAGCAGTACTTC. It yields the protein CASSHPVGGSSYEQYF. The full variable domain, completed using reference TRBV7-2 and TRBJ2-7, is GAGVSQSPSNKVTEKGKDVELRCDPISGHTALYWYRQSLGQGLEFLIYFQGNSAPDKSGLPSDRFSAERTGGSVSTLTIQRTQQEDSAVYLCASSHPVGGSSYEQYFGPGTRLTVT.

This sequence joins TRBV4-1 and TRBJ2-3, with D possibly matching TRBD2 (5 bases). V lost 4 bases to trimming and J lost 4 bases, with 12 bases between them. The CDR3 has 14 amino acids. From germline, CDR1 is MGHRA and CDR2 YSYEKL. The CDR3 DNA reads as TGCGCCAGCAGCCGGGAGACTACGGCAGATACGCAGTATTTT. Protein product: CASSRETTADTQYF.

This clone was recorded a few times. V usage is TRBV19 and J usage is TRBJ2-6, with D tentatively TRBD1 (5 bases). Germline V gene lookup returns CDR1 LNHDA and CDR2 SQIVND (reference sequence). V lost 8 bases to trimming and J lost 4 bases, with 15 bases between them. The CDR3 is 15 residues long. In DNA form, the CDR3 reads TGTGCCAGTGGGTCCGGACAATCGGGGGCCAACGTCCTGACTTTC. Protein: CASGSGQSGANVLTF.

This clone was detected a few times. The J gene is TRBJ1-1, the V gene TRBV7-9; 9 bases align to TRBD1. This CDR3 spans 14 amino acids. The germline CDR1 and CDR2 sequences are SEHNR and FQNEAQ (reference sequence). The V and J ends lost 4 bases and 4 bases, in that order; junction bases with no gene match: 4. The DNA for the CDR3 is TGTGCCAGCAGCTGGACAGGGGCGGGCACTGAAGCTTTCTTT. Amino acid sequence: CASSWTGAGTEAFF.

V usage is TRBV5-1 and J usage is TRBJ2-3; D tentatively reads TRBD1 or TRBD2 (5 bases each). CDR1 and CDR2 (germline): SGHRS, YFSETQ. V lost 6 bases and J 2 bases, leaving 13 bases between the germline ends. The CDR3 loop spans 14 amino acids. The CDR3 spells CASTQGEYTDTQYF. CDR3 DNA: TGCGCCAGCACCCAGGGAGAATACACAGATACGCAGTATTTT.

This chain joins TRBV6-1 and TRBJ1-2; D unresolved. Trimming pared 2 bases from V and 2 bases from J, leaving 6 bases between. This CDR3 is 13 amino acids long. The V gene's germline CDR1 is MNHNS and CDR2 SASEGT. CDR3 in amino acids: CASSESGNYGYTF. CDR3 coding DNA: TGTGCCAGCAGTGAATCTGGGAACTATGGCTACACCTTC.